This T cell receptor beta chain was obtained from a study of T-cell reconstitution after alpha-beta-depleted transplantation in children. A TCRbeta library incorporating unique molecular identifiers was prepared. TCRdb re-derived calls from the PCR reads in MiXCR, one entry per CDR3 protein. The sample shows more than 550,000 distinct CDR3 sequences, 8% to 11% of them seen only once. Source: PBMCs from the stem cell graft donor, taken from the stem cell graft. The receptor was isolated from a human donor who donated a stem cell graft to a child with acute myeloid leukemia.

The CDR3 protein is CSARVPGLAYNEQFF. The CDR3 DNA follows: TGCAGTGCTAGAGTCCCGGGACTAGCGTATAATGAGCAGTTCTTC. This chain joins TRBV20-1 and TRBJ2-1; TRBD2 matches 10 bases. Germline assignment: CDR1 DFQATT and CDR2 SNEGSKA (reference sequence). Trimming removed 1 base from V and 7 bases from J; junction bases left unmatched: 7. The CDR3 runs 15 residues.